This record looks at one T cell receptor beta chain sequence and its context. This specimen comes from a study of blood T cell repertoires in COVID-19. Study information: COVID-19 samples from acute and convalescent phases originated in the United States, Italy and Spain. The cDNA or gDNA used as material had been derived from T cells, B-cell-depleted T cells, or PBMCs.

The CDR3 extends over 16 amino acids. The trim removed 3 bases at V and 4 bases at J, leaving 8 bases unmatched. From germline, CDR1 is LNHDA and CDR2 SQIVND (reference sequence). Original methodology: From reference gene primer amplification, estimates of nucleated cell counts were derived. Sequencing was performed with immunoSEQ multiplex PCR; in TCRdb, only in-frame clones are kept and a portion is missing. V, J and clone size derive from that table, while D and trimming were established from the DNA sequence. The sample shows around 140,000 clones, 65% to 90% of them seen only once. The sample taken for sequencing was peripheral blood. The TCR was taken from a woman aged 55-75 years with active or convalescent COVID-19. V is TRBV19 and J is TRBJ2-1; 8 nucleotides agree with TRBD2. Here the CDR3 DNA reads TGTGCCAGTAGTATCGGGACTAGATTATCTTACAATGAGCAGTTCTTC. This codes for CASSIGTRLSYNEQFF.